The 21 T cell receptor beta chains below come from one sample, sequenced in a study of blood T cell repertoires in COVID-19. Using immunoSEQ multiplex PCR, the repertoire was profiled, and TCRdb retains in-frame clones only, with some absent. The sample consists of fewer than 650,000 clones, less than 90% of them appearing once. Sequenced sample: peripheral blood. The origin of the receptors is a woman between 50 and 59 years old with COVID-19, enrolled during active disease.

The V and J genes are TRBV2 and TRBJ1-2; possible D gene TRBD1, 5 bases. With 7 bases removed from V and 9 bases from J, the gap between germline ends came to 27 bases. The CDR3 runs 16 residues. Germline V gene data show CDR1 as SNHLY and CDR2 as FYNNEI. CDR3 bases: TGTGCCAGCACCTCACGACGGGACTTAAACCGGCCCCGCTACACCTTC. Its translation: CASTSRRDLNRPRYTF.

The V and J genes are TRBV4-2 and TRBJ1-2; 10 bases are a match to TRBD1. V lost 4 bases to trimming and J lost 1 base; unmatched junction nucleotides: 3. CDR3 length: 15 residues. Germline V CDR1 and CDR2: LGHNA, YNFKEQ. The CDR3 sequence: CASSRDRGLNYGYTF. CDR3 nucleotide sequence: TGTGCCAGCAGCCGAGACAGGGGGCTTAACTATGGCTACACCTTC.

This chain links TRBV5-1 with TRBJ1-1; D is unclear. The CDR3 totals 15 residues. The V gene lost 1 base and the J gene lost 1 base, with 11 bases spanning the gap. Germline-derived CDR1 and CDR2 are SGHRS and YFSETQ. The CDR3 nucleotides read TGCGCCAGCAGCTTGAGTCGTACGAGGAACACTGAAGCTTTCTTT. The encoded protein is CASSLSRTRNTEAFF.

The chain recombines TRBV7-2 with TRBJ2-7; D gene ambiguous. This CDR3 region has 13 residues. V lost 2 bases and J lost 2, with 7 bases in between. From germline, CDR1 is SGHTA and CDR2 FQGNSA. The CDR3 spells CASSLSITYEQYF. The CDR3 region has the DNA TGTGCCAGCAGCTTATCCATCACCTACGAGCAGTACTTC. The complete variable domain, with remaining parts taken from reference TRBV7-2 and TRBJ2-7, reads GAGVSQSPSNKVTEKGKDVELRCDPISGHTALYWYRQSLGQGLEFLIYFQGNSAPDKSGLPSDRFSAERTGGSVSTLTIQRTQQEDSAVYLCASSLSITYEQYFGPGTRLTVT.

The gene calls are TRBV5-4 and TRBJ1-1; 10 nucleotides line up with TRBD1. The germline V gene has CDR1 SGHNT and CDR2 YYREEE (reference sequence). The CDR3 length is 18 residues. The V and J ends lost 4 bases and 0 bases, in that order; junction bases with no gene match: 12. CDR3 bases: TGTGCCAGCAGCGGAGGGGGGACAGGGGTACTCATGAACACTGAAGCTTTCTTT. It translates to CASSGGGTGVLMNTEAFF.

CDR3 loop: CASRRDYTGELFF. CDR3 bases: TGTGCCAGCAGGCGCGACTACACCGGGGAGCTGTTTTTT. V gene TRBV6-5 combines with J gene TRBJ2-2, with D unresolved. Between the trimmed V and J ends, which lost 6 bases and 3 bases, there was a span of 8 bases. The CDR3 has 13 residues. The V gene's germline CDR1 is MNHEY and CDR2 SVGAGI.

The chain has TRBV6-5 and TRBJ1-5, with D possibly being TRBD1 (6 bases). CDR1 is MNHEY, CDR2 SVGAGI, per germline. The CDR3 covers 15 residues. V dropped 0 bases and J dropped 2 bases, with 8 bases sitting between them. In DNA, the CDR3 is TGTGCCAGCAGTTACTCGTCAGGGGGCAATCAGCCCCAGCATTTT. Its translation is CASSYSSGGNQPQHF.

The rearrangement uses TRBV28 and TRBJ1-5; TRBD1 might be the D (5 bases). V was clipped by 5 bases and J by 5 bases, with 19 bases between them. CDR1 and CDR2 (germline): MDHEN, SYDVKM. This CDR3 contains 16 residues. CDR3 nucleotide sequence: TGTGCCAGCAGTATCCGCCGGCAGGGCAGGGATCAGCCCCAGCATTTT. It encodes CASSIRRQGRDQPQHF. Drawing the rest from reference TRBV28 and TRBJ1-5, the complete variable domain is DVKVTQSSRYLVKRTGEKVFLECVQDMDHENMFWYRQDPGLGLRLIYFSYDVKMKEKGDIPEGYSVSREKKERFSLILESASTNQTSMYLCASSIRRQGRDQPQHFGDGTRLSIL.

V usage is TRBV19 and J usage is TRBJ2-5; TRBD1 might be the D (6 bases). Per the germline V gene, CDR1 is LNHDA and CDR2 is SQIVND (reference sequence). Deletions cut 6 bases from V and 2 bases from J, with 10 bases between. This CDR3 has 13 residues. The CDR3 DNA reads TGTGCCAGTAGATGGCAGGGGCAAGAGACCCAGTACTTC. It yields the protein CASRWQGQETQYF.

The genes are TRBV6-5 and TRBJ2-7; 8 nucleotides agree with TRBD1. CDR1 and CDR2 (germline): MNHEY, SVGAGI. The ends lost 8 bases at V and 2 bases at J; junction bases unmatched: 11. CDR3 length equals 15 residues. The CDR3 loop reads CASEGQGALTYEQYF. The CDR3 DNA follows: TGTGCCAGCGAGGGGCAGGGGGCGCTCACCTACGAGCAGTACTTC.

V gene TRBV14 combines with J gene TRBJ1-3; no definite D call. The ends were cut back, 0 bases at V and 0 bases at J, with 6 bases in the middle. Germline CDR1 and CDR2: SGHDN and FVKESK. This CDR3 spans 15 amino acids. The CDR3 DNA reads TGTGCCAGCAGCCAAGATCCAGGCTCTGGAAACACCATATATTTT. It specifies CASSQDPGSGNTIYF.

J is TRBJ2-2 and V is TRBV19; 10 nucleotides agree with TRBD1. The CDR3 spans 19 residues. Germline V lookup: CDR1 LNHDA, CDR2 SQIVND (reference sequence). V lost 5 bases and J lost 5; bases outside the gene matches: 17. This CDR3 is CASSFPPRDRGSWTGELFF. The CDR3 DNA reads TGTGCCAGTAGTTTTCCACCCCGGGACAGGGGATCGTGGACCGGGGAGCTGTTTTTT. Using reference TRBV19 and TRBJ2-2 for the parts outside the CDR3, the full variable domain is DGGITQSPKYLFRKEGQNVTLSCEQNLNHDAMYWYRQDPGQGLRLIYYSQIVNDFQKGDIAEGYSVSREKKESFPLTVTSAQKNPTAFYLCASSFPPRDRGSWTGELFFGEGSRLTVL.

The V and J genes are TRBV27 and TRBJ2-7; tentative D call: TRBD1 (6 bases). CDR1 MNHEY and CDR2 SMNVEV come from the germline V gene (reference sequence). This CDR3 spans 14 amino acids. V lost 5 bases and J 7 bases, leaving 18 bases between the germline ends. Here the CDR3 DNA reads TGTGCCAGCAGTCCCAGCGACAGGTGGTTTGAGCAGTACTTC. Its protein product is CASSPSDRWFEQYF.

This chain links TRBV2 with TRBJ2-2; tentatively, D is TRBD1 (5 bases). CDR3 length: 15 residues. Trimming cost V 5 bases and J 4 bases, with 14 bases left between them. Germline V gives CDR1 SNHLY, CDR2 FYNNEI. In nucleotides, the CDR3 is TGTGCCAGCAGTCCCCTAGGACACCTCACCGGGGAGCTGTTTTTT. Its protein is CASSPLGHLTGELFF.

The V call is TRBV30, the J call TRBJ1-2; unclear D gene. The CDR3 spans 14 residues. From germline, CDR1 is GTSNPN and CDR2 SVGIG (reference sequence). Trimming removed 4 bases at V and 3 bases at J, with 15 bases between. CDR3 bases: TGTGCCTGGAAATCTCCGGGAAACCACTATGGCTACACCTTC. This translates into CAWKSPGNHYGYTF.

The chain combines TRBV5-1 with TRBJ1-5, with 7 bases matching TRBD1. This CDR3 is 14 amino acids long. V trimming: 5 bases; J trimming: 3 bases; junction bases outside the gene matches: 5. Per the germline V gene, CDR1 is SGHRS and CDR2 is YFSETQ. The CDR3 protein is CASRRDSVNQPQHF. As DNA, the CDR3 is TGCGCCAGCAGGAGGGACAGCGTCAATCAGCCCCAGCATTTT.

This chain joins TRBV30 and TRBJ1-2, with D possibly matching TRBD1 (5 bases). Per the germline V gene, CDR1 is GTSNPN and CDR2 is SVGIG (reference sequence). With 1 base removed from V and 7 bases from J, the gap between germline ends came to 16 bases. The CDR3 is made up of 14 amino acids. The CDR3 sequence is CAWSGYRPRFGYTF. In DNA form, the CDR3 reads TGTGCCTGGAGTGGCTACAGGCCCCGGTTTGGCTACACCTTC.

This clone occurred once. Different DNA sequences within this sample yield the same CDR3. V usage is TRBV6-1 and J usage is TRBJ2-1, with TRBD2 matching over 12 bases. The germline gives CDR1 MNHNS, CDR2 SASEGT. The V gene end was trimmed by 1 base and the J gene end by 4 bases; junction bases not matched to a gene: 2. CDR3 size: 16 residues. CDR3: CASSEGLAGGYNEQFF. CDR3 DNA sequence: TGTGCCAGCAGTGAAGGTCTAGCGGGGGGGTACAATGAGCAGTTCTTC.

The chain has TRBV5-4 and TRBJ1-2; maybe TRBD1 (6 bases). Germline CDR1 is SGHNT and CDR2 is YYREEE (reference sequence). The CDR3 is made up of 13 amino acids. The ends were cut back, 0 bases at V and 4 bases at J, with 7 bases in the middle. The DNA for the CDR3 is TGTGCCAGCAGCTTGGCAGGGGTCTATGGCTACACCTTC. Translation gives CASSLAGVYGYTF.

This chain connects TRBV5-4 to TRBJ1-2; D ambiguous. This CDR3 has 14 residues. The germline CDR1 and CDR2 sequences are SGHNT and YYREEE (reference sequence). Between the trimmed V and J ends, which lost 4 bases and 1 base, there was a span of 11 bases. The CDR3 DNA reads TGTGCCAGCAGCGAGGTTGGTTATAACTATGGCTACACCTTC. It codes for CASSEVGYNYGYTF. Based on the CDR3 plus reference TRBV5-4 and TRBJ1-2, the full variable domain is ETGVTQSPTHLIKTRGQQVTLRCSSQSGHNTVSWYQQALGQGPQFIFQYYREEENGRGNFPPRFSGLQFPNYSSELNVNALELDDSALYLCASSEVGYNYGYTFGSGTRLTVV.

The chain has TRBV6-5 and TRBJ1-6; D not certain. The germline V gene encodes CDR1 MNHEY and CDR2 SVGAGI. The CDR3 consists of 15 residues. Trimming cost V 6 bases and J 10 bases, with 19 bases left between them. CDR3 bases: TGTGCCAGCAGCCCCCAGGAAGGGAGGAACTCACCCCTCCACTTT. Protein: CASSPQEGRNSPLHF.